This TCR beta chain was identified in a study of T cell changes during pregnancy in multiple sclerosis (dated by TCRdb to about 2019). Regarding the research as a whole: The study examined how the T cell repertoire changed over the course of pregnancy in women with multiple sclerosis.

Of note for this clone: Its antigen is still unknown. The record has no base qualities; no much larger clone is one base away.

Library generation was performed with the immunoSEQ multiplex PCR assay. In its TCRdb copy, this immuneACCESS table keeps in-frame sequences only and misses some clones. Where compared with another copy, unresolved V genes explain less than half of these, and the others have no known cause. The table for this sample lists tens of thousands of clones; roughly 92% of them were counted only once. The top ten constitute over 1% of the sample. From the germline V gene, CDR1 is MNHNS and CDR2 is SASEGT. From cysteine to phenylalanine, the CDR3 is 14 amino acids long. Only the CDR3 DNA stays, 42 bases, in frame from base 1. Cut back by 2 bases and 3 bases, the V and J ends lie 8 bases apart.

Sequenced material: peripheral blood, taken in the third trimester of pregnancy. The receptor's source is a female donor with multiple sclerosis, enrolled in a pregnancy study. This chain is built from TRBV6-1 and TRBJ1-5, with no reliable assignment of the D segment. The CDR3 loop reads CASSENPVNQPQHF. The nucleotide sequence reads as follows: TGTGCCAGCAGTGAAAATCCGGTCAATCAGCCCCAGCATTTT.